The rows below give T cell receptor beta chains drawn from one sample of a study of control samples from healthy donors and cancer patients. This table comes from immunoSEQ multiplex PCR, and its TCRdb copy is limited to in-frame clones, with some not included. The sample carries fewer than 50,000 clones, approximately 92% recorded once. The specimen was PBMCs. The receptors derive from a man aged 30-40 years with colorectal cancer. Each CDR3 is given with its conserved first and last residue. The order of the fields is CDR3 DNA, CDR3 protein, clone size, D gene, J gene, V gene. The D gene is left open where the match is weak. The size field is filled for only some rows; it gives once, few, many or a size class.

DNA: TGTGCCAGCAGCTTTGGCGGGGCGCGAGAGACCCAGTACTTC
CDR3: CASSFGGARETQYF
size: .
D: .
J: TRBJ2-5
V: TRBV7-9

DNA: TGTGCCAGCAGCTTGGTTGGGGCGGGCGAGACCCAGTACTTC
CDR3: CASSLVGAGETQYF
size: .
D: .
J: TRBJ2-5
V: TRBV5-6

DNA: TGTGCCAGCAGCAACCCAAGGGGCGGGGATACGCAGTATTTT
CDR3: CASSNPRGGDTQYF
size: .
D: .
J: TRBJ2-3
V: TRBV21-1

DNA: TGTGCCTGGAGTTCGGGACCCTATGGCTACACCTTC
CDR3: CAWSSGPYGYTF
size: .
D: .
J: TRBJ1-2
V: TRBV30

DNA: TGTGCCAGCAGCTTAGCTAGCGGGGACACTGAAGCTTTCTTT
CDR3: CASSLASGDTEAFF
size: .
D: .
J: TRBJ1-1
V: TRBV11-2

DNA: TGTGCCAGCAGTTTCGCCGGGACAGCCACCGGGGAGCTGTTTTTT
CDR3: CASSFAGTATGELFF
size: .
D: TRBD1
J: TRBJ2-2
V: TRBV6-2/TRBV6-3

DNA: TGTGCCAGCAGCGTAGTGCGGGGGGGTACAGATACGCAGTATTTT
CDR3: CASSVVRGGTDTQYF
size: .
D: TRBD2
J: TRBJ2-3
V: TRBV9

DNA: TGTGCCAGCAGCCCCGGACAGCTTACTTATGGCTACACCTTC
CDR3: CASSPGQLTYGYTF
size: .
D: .
J: TRBJ1-2
V: TRBV7-9

DNA: TGTGCCAGCTCACCACGCCAGACAGGGAAGGAGCCCCAGCATTTT
CDR3: CASSPRQTGKEPQHF
size: .
D: TRBD1
J: TRBJ1-5
V: TRBV18

DNA: TGTGCCAGCAGCGTAGGGACTAGCGGGGGGGCTCAGTTCTTC
CDR3: CASSVGTSGGAQFF
size: .
D: TRBD2
J: TRBJ2-1
V: TRBV9

DNA: TGTGCCAGCAGGCCGGGACAGGTCTCGGAGACCCAGTACTTC
CDR3: CASRPGQVSETQYF
size: .
D: TRBD1
J: TRBJ2-5
V: TRBV6-5

DNA: TGTGCCAGCAGCTTGTACGGGACAGGGGGTATGTACGAGCAGTACTTC
CDR3: CASSLYGTGGMYEQYF
size: .
D: TRBD1
J: TRBJ2-7
V: TRBV5-6

DNA: TGTGCTTCGTTAGGGGCCCCGAACACTGAAGCTTTCTTT
CDR3: CASLGAPNTEAFF
size: .
D: .
J: TRBJ1-1
V: TRBV19

DNA: TGTGCCAGCAGCCAACTAACCGGACAGGGCAACACTGAAGCTTTCTTT
CDR3: CASSQLTGQGNTEAFF
size: once
D: TRBD1
J: TRBJ1-1
V: TRBV4-2

DNA: TGTGCCAGCAGCCTCAGTGGGGGACGACCCTACAATGAGCAGTTCTTC
CDR3: CASSLSGGRPYNEQFF
size: .
D: .
J: TRBJ2-1
V: TRBV7-9

DNA: TGTGCCAGCAGCCAAGAAGCCAGCTCCGGGGCCAACGTCCTGACTTTC
CDR3: CASSQEASSGANVLTF
size: few
D: .
J: TRBJ2-6
V: TRBV4-2

DNA: TGCGCCAGCAGCCAAGAGGGGGAAGGGCACAATGAGCAGTTCTTC
CDR3: CASSQEGEGHNEQFF
size: .
D: .
J: TRBJ2-1
V: TRBV4-3

DNA: TGTGCCAGCAGTGAATTCACGAACATTCTCTCGGGAAACACCATATATTTT
CDR3: CASSEFTNILSGNTIYF
size: .
D: .
J: TRBJ1-3
V: TRBV6-1

DNA: TGTGCCAGTAGTAGGACAGCTGGGGCCAACGTCCTGACTTTC
CDR3: CASSRTAGANVLTF
size: .
D: .
J: TRBJ2-6
V: TRBV19

DNA: TGTGCCAGCAGCCGAACAAAGATTGCAGGCGTTTTAGGAAACACCATATATTTT
CDR3: CASSRTKIAGVLGNTIYF
size: .
D: .
J: TRBJ1-3
V: TRBV14

DNA: TGTGCCAGCAGTTCTACTAGCGGGGGGGCCCTACCTTACAATGAGCAGTTCTTC
CDR3: CASSSTSGGALPYNEQFF
size: .
D: TRBD2
J: TRBJ2-1
V: TRBV27

DNA: TGTGCCAGCAGTAACAATACTGGGGTGGGGGCTTTCTTT
CDR3: CASSNNTGVGAFF
size: few
D: .
J: TRBJ1-1
V: TRBV7-9

DNA: TGTGCCAGCAGCTTGTCAGGACTAGCGGCCTACAATGAGCAGTTCTTC
CDR3: CASSLSGLAAYNEQFF
size: .
D: TRBD2
J: TRBJ2-1
V: TRBV5-4

DNA: TGTGCCAGCAGTTTGACTAGCGGATCCTCCTACAATGAGCAGTTCTTC
CDR3: CASSLTSGSSYNEQFF
size: .
D: TRBD2
J: TRBJ2-1
V: TRBV6-2/TRBV6-3

DNA: TGTGCCAGCAGCTCCTCTCCCCCAGGGGGCGCATTCTCTACTGAAGCTTTCTTT
CDR3: CASSSSPPGGAFSTEAFF
size: .
D: TRBD1
J: TRBJ1-1
V: TRBV2

DNA: TGTGCCAGCAGCTTAGGGACACTTAACACCGGGGAGCTGTTTTTT
CDR3: CASSLGTLNTGELFF
size: .
D: .
J: TRBJ2-2
V: TRBV7-2

DNA: TGTGCCAGCAGTTCCGATACAGGGTATCAGCCCCAGCATTTT
CDR3: CASSSDTGYQPQHF
size: .
D: .
J: TRBJ1-5
V: TRBV6-2/TRBV6-3

DNA: TGTGCCACCAGTGACCCCCAGGGGGGATCGAGCAATGAGCAGTTCTTC
CDR3: CATSDPQGGSSNEQFF
size: .
D: .
J: TRBJ2-1
V: TRBV24-1

DNA: TGTGCCTGGAGTGTAAAAAAACAGGGAAACACTGAAGCTTTCTTT
CDR3: CAWSVKKQGNTEAFF
size: .
D: .
J: TRBJ1-1
V: TRBV30

DNA: TGTGCCAGTAGTATCCCAGGGGGTAGGGCCGGGGAGCTGTTTTTT
CDR3: CASSIPGGRAGELFF
size: .
D: TRBD1
J: TRBJ2-2
V: TRBV19

DNA: TGTGCCAGCAGTTCCCCGGTTCCGCCCGGCTACACCTTC
CDR3: CASSSPVPPGYTF
size: .
D: .
J: TRBJ1-2
V: TRBV12-3/TRBV12-4

DNA: TGTGCCAGCAGCCAAGGACAGGGACATGGCTACACCTTC
CDR3: CASSQGQGHGYTF
size: .
D: TRBD1
J: TRBJ1-2
V: TRBV3-1/TRBV3-2

DNA: TGTGCCAGTTCTCCGGGACAGCGTTTCACAGATACGCAGTATTTT
CDR3: CASSPGQRFTDTQYF
size: .
D: TRBD1
J: TRBJ2-3
V: TRBV2

DNA: TGTGCCAGCAGCCCACCGGGACCCACCTCCTCCACAGATACGCAGTATTTT
CDR3: CASSPPGPTSSTDTQYF
size: .
D: .
J: TRBJ2-3
V: TRBV13

DNA: TGTGCCAGTAGTATAGACGATAAGTGGGGCCAGAACACTGAAGCTTTCTTT
CDR3: CASSIDDKWGQNTEAFF
size: once
D: .
J: TRBJ1-1
V: TRBV19

DNA: TGTGCCAGCTCACCTACTGGGGGGCAGGATCAGCCCCAGCATTTT
CDR3: CASSPTGGQDQPQHF
size: once
D: .
J: TRBJ1-5
V: TRBV18

DNA: TGTGCCAGCAGCGTAGGAGGAGACAGAGCCTATGGCTACACCTTC
CDR3: CASSVGGDRAYGYTF
size: .
D: .
J: TRBJ1-2
V: TRBV9

DNA: TGCGCCAGCAGCCCCGGACACCTTGGCTATGGCTACACCTTC
CDR3: CASSPGHLGYGYTF
size: .
D: .
J: TRBJ1-2
V: TRBV5-1

DNA: TGTGCCAGCAGCTTAGATGGAGGCAACACTGAAGCTTTCTTT
CDR3: CASSLDGGNTEAFF
size: .
D: .
J: TRBJ1-1
V: TRBV7-8

DNA: TGTGCCAGCAGCCGCTCGTTAGAGGAAAAACTGTTTTTT
CDR3: CASSRSLEEKLFF
size: .
D: .
J: TRBJ1-4
V: TRBV7-8

DNA: TGTGCCAGCAGCCAAGATTCGTTCAACAGACTAACCGGGGAGCTGTTTTTT
CDR3: CASSQDSFNRLTGELFF
size: .
D: .
J: TRBJ2-2
V: TRBV4-2

DNA: TGTGCCAGCGTTCTGTCTGGAGGTATCACCGGGGAGCTGTTTTTT
CDR3: CASVLSGGITGELFF
size: .
D: .
J: TRBJ2-2
V: TRBV7-2

DNA: TGTGCCAGCAGCTTATTGGGGGAGCATTCACCCCTCCACTTT
CDR3: CASSLLGEHSPLHF
size: .
D: .
J: TRBJ1-6
V: TRBV6-5

DNA: TGCGCCAGTTCAAGCGGATGGGGGGAGCAGTACTTC
CDR3: CASSSGWGEQYF
size: once
D: .
J: TRBJ2-7
V: TRBV10-1

DNA: TGTGCCATCAGTGAGTCAGGGCCGTATGGCTACACCTTC
CDR3: CAISESGPYGYTF
size: .
D: .
J: TRBJ1-2
V: TRBV10-3

DNA: TGTGCCACCAGTGGTTCAGGTCAGCCCCAGCATTTT
CDR3: CATSGSGQPQHF
size: .
D: .
J: TRBJ1-5
V: TRBV24-1

DNA: TGCAGTGCTAGTAACGCAGGGTCTGGGGCCAACGTCCTGACTTTC
CDR3: CSASNAGSGANVLTF
size: .
D: .
J: TRBJ2-6
V: TRBV20-1

DNA: TGTGCCAGCAGGGGACAGCTATTCTCTGGAAACACCATATATTTT
CDR3: CASRGQLFSGNTIYF
size: once
D: TRBD1
J: TRBJ1-3
V: TRBV6-5

DNA: TGTGCCGCGAGGTACAGACAGGGAGCAGATACGCAGTATTTT
CDR3: CAARYRQGADTQYF
size: .
D: TRBD1
J: TRBJ2-3
V: TRBV10-3

DNA: TGCGCCAGCAGCCAAGACCTAAACCGGAAAACCATATATTTT
CDR3: CASSQDLNRKTIYF
size: once
D: .
J: TRBJ1-3
V: TRBV4-3

DNA: TGTGCCAGCAGCCTAGCCGGGACAGCCTACGAGCAGTACTTC
CDR3: CASSLAGTAYEQYF
size: .
D: TRBD1
J: TRBJ2-7
V: TRBV5-4

DNA: TGCGCCAGCAGCTTGGAAGGTACCTACGAGCAGTACTTC
CDR3: CASSLEGTYEQYF
size: .
D: .
J: TRBJ2-7
V: TRBV5-1

DNA: TGTGCCAGCAGCCATACAGGGGACAGGGAACTGTTTTTT
CDR3: CASSHTGDRELFF
size: .
D: TRBD1
J: TRBJ1-4
V: TRBV12-3/TRBV12-4

DNA: TGTGCCAGCAGCCCAACTACAGGGGGCGGCTACGAGCAGTACTTC
CDR3: CASSPTTGGGYEQYF
size: .
D: TRBD1
J: TRBJ2-7
V: TRBV7-9

DNA: TGCAGCGTGGGGACAGGCGAAATGAACACCATATATTTT
CDR3: CSVGTGEMNTIYF
size: .
D: TRBD1
J: TRBJ1-3
V: TRBV29-1